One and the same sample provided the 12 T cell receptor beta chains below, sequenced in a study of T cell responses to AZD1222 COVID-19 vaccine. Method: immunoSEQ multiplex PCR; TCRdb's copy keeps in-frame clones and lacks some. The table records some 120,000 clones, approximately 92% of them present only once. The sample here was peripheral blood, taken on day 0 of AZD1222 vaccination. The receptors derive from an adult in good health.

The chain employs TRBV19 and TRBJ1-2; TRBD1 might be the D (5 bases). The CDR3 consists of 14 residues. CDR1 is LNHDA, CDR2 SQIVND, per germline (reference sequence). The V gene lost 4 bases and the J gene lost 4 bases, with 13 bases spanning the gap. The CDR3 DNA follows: TGTGCCAGTAGTACGCAAGGGACGGGCTATGGCTACACCTTC. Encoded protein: CASSTQGTGYGYTF. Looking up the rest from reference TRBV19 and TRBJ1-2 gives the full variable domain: DGGITQSPKYLFRKEGQNVTLSCEQNLNHDAMYWYRQDPGQGLRLIYYSQIVNDFQKGDIAEGYSVSREKKESFPLTVTSAQKNPTAFYLCASSTQGTGYGYTFGSGTRLTVV.

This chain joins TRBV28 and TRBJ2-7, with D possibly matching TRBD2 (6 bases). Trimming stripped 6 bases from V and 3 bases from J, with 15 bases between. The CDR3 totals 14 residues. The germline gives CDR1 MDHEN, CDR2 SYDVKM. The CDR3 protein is CASSPAGLGYEQYF. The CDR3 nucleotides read TGTGCCAGCAGCCCTGCGGGACTCGGCTACGAGCAGTACTTC.

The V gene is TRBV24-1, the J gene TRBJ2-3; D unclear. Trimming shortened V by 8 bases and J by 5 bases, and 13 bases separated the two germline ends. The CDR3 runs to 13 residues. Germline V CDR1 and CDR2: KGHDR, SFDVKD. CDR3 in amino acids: CATMKGWGDTQYF. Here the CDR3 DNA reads TGTGCCACCATGAAGGGATGGGGAGATACGCAGTATTTT.

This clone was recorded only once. CDR3 protein: CSVGTGLAGELFF. For the CDR3, the DNA is TGCAGCGTTGGCACAGGGTTGGCCGGGGAGCTGTTTTTT. The chain combines TRBV29-1 with TRBJ2-2; D may be TRBD1 (6 bases). The CDR3 is made up of 13 amino acids. Per germline, CDR1 SQVTM and CDR2 ANQGSEA. The ends were cut back, 4 bases at V and 6 bases at J, with 12 bases in the middle.

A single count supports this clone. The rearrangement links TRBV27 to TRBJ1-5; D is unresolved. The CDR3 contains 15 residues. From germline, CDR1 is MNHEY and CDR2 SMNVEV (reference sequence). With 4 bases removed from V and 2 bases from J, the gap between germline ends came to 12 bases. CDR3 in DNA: TGTGCCAGCAGTTCTCTGAGCGTGGGCAATCAGCCCCAGCATTTT. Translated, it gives CASSSLSVGNQPQHF.

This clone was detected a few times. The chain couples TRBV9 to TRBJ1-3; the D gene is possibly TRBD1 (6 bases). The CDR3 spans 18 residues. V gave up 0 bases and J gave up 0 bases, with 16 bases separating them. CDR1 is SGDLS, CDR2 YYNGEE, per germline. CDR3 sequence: CASSVAIPGEYSGNTIYF. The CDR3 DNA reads TGTGCCAGCAGCGTAGCGATTCCAGGGGAATACTCTGGAAACACCATATATTTT.

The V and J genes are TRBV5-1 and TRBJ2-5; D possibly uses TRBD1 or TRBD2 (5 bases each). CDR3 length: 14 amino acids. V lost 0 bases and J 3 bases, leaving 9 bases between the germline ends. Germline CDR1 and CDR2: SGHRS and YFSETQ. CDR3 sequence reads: CASSLEGTEETQYF. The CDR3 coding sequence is TGCGCCAGCAGCTTGGAAGGGACGGAAGAGACCCAGTACTTC.

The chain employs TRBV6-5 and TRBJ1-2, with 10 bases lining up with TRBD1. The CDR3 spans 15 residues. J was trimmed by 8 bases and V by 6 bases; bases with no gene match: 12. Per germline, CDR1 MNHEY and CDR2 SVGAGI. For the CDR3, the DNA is TGTGCCAGCAGCTCCCCTAGGACAGGGGGACGCGGCTACACCTTC. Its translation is CASSSPRTGGRGYTF.

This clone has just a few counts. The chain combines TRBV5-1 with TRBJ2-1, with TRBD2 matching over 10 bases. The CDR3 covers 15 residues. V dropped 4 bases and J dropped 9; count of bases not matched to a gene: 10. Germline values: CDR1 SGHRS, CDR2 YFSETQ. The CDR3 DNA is TGCGCCAGCAGCGATTCTAGCGGGAGTGTTAGTGAGCAGTTCTTC. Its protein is CASSDSSGSVSEQFF.

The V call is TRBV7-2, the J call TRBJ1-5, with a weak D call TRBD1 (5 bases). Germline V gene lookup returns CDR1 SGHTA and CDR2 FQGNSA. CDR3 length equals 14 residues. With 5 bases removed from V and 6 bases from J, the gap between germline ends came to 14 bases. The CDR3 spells CASSPAGGGQPQHF. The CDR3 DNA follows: TGTGCCAGCAGCCCGGCCGGCGGGGGTCAGCCCCAGCATTTT.

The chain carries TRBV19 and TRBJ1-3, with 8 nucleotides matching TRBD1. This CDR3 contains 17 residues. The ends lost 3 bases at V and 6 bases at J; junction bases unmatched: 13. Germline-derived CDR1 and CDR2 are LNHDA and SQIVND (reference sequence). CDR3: CASSIPTSRGLKNTIYF. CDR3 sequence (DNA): TGTGCCAGTAGTATCCCAACGAGCAGGGGGCTGAAAAACACCATATATTTT.

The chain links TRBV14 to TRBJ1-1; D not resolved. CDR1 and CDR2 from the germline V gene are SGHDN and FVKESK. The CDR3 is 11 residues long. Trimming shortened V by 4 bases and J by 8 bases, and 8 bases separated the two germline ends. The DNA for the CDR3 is TGTGCCAGCAGCCGATCAGTAGAAGCTTTCTTT. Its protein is CASSRSVEAFF.